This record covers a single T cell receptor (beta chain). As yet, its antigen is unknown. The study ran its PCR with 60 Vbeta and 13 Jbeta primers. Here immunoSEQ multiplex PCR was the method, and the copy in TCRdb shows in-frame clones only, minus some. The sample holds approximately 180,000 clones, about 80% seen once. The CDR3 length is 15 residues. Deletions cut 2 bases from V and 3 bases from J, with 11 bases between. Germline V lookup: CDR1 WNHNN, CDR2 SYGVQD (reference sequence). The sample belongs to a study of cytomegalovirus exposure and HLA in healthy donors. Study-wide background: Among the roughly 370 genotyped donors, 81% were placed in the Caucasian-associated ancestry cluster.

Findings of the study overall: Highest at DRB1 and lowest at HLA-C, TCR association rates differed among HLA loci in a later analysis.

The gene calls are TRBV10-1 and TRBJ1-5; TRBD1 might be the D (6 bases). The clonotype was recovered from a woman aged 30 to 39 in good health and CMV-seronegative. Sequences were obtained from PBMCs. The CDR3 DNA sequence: TGCGCCAGCAGTGAGGGACAGCCCTACAATCAGCCCCAGCATTTT. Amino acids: CASSEGQPYNQPQHF.